Included here is one T cell receptor beta chain sequence, with context. Trimming pared 4 bases from V and 6 bases from J, leaving 15 bases between. Germline V gene sequence: CDR1 LGHDT, CDR2 YNNKEL (reference sequence). The CDR3 runs to 15 residues. Sequencing used immunoSEQ multiplex PCR; TCRdb keeps in-frame clones, though not all of them. This table has some 320,000 clones, approximately 85% appearing once. The sample is drawn from a study of blood T cell repertoires in COVID-19. The specimen sequenced was peripheral blood. The chain couples TRBV3-1 (or the pseudogene TRBV3-2) to TRBJ1-4; tentative D call: TRBD1 (6 bases). This clonotype originated in a human donor in a cohort sampled during active COVID-19. CDR3 amino acids: CASSLRGGADEKLFF. DNA of the CDR3: TGTGCCAGCAGCCTCCGTGGGGGGGCGGATGAAAAACTGTTTTTT.